These 20 T cell receptor beta chains were sequenced from one sample in a study of response to subunit inactivated influenza vaccine. TCRdb ran MiXCR on the RT-PCR reads and lists one entry per CDR3 protein. The sample consists of around 580,000 distinct CDR3 sequences, approximately 12% of them appearing once. Sequences were derived from PBMCs from blood, sampled on the day of vaccination. These receptors were taken from a man aged 45-65 years who received an inactivated influenza vaccine.

A few counts support this clonotype. The chain joins TRBV20-1 to TRBJ2-1; the match to TRBD2 covers 8 bases. This CDR3 has 14 amino acids. Germline V gives CDR1 DFQATT, CDR2 SNEGSKA (reference sequence). The junction had 3 bases not matched to a gene; V was cut back by 2 bases and J by 3 bases. CDR3 nucleotide sequence: TGCAGTGCTAGACTAGCGGGTGGCTACAATGAGCAGTTCTTC. Amino acids: CSARLAGGYNEQFF.

The sample holds a few counts of this clonotype. V and J are TRBV3-1 and TRBJ2-1; 12 nucleotides match TRBD2. The CDR3 has 15 amino acids. V was clipped by 4 bases and J by 5 bases; unmatched bases: 3. Germline CDR1 LGHDT, CDR2 YNNKEL (reference sequence). The CDR3 region is CASSPRTSGNNEQFF. CDR3 DNA sequence: TGTGCCAGCAGCCCTCGGACTAGCGGGAACAATGAGCAGTTCTTC.

V gene TRBV25-1 combines with J gene TRBJ2-7, with D possibly TRBD2 on 5 matching bases. CDR1 is MGHDK and CDR2 is SYGVNS in the germline V gene. The CDR3 covers 15 residues. V shed 8 bases and J shed 4 bases, with 21 bases lying between them. The CDR3 here is CASGPGVFCHYEQYF. Here the CDR3 DNA reads TGTGCCAGCGGCCCCGGGGTCTTTTGCCATTACGAGCAGTACTTC.

This clonotype was picked up many times. The chain is built from TRBV29-1 and TRBJ2-7; D gene uncertain. The CDR3 runs 11 residues. Trimming left V 4 bases short and J 4 bases short, with 8 bases between. Germline V gives CDR1 SQVTM, CDR2 ANQGSEA. The CDR3 DNA sequence: TGCAGCGTTGGTGGCCAGTACGAGCAGTACTTC. This translates into CSVGGQYEQYF.

J is TRBJ2-5 and V is TRBV15, with 7 bases matching TRBD2. Germline V gene sequence: CDR1 LNHNV, CDR2 YYDKDF (reference sequence). The CDR3 runs to 15 residues. Trimming took 8 bases from V and 0 from J; bases not matched to a gene: 9. CDR3 coding DNA: TGTGCCACCCGGGGGGAAAGGAGAAACCAAGAGACCCAGTACTTC. Translated: CATRGERRNQETQYF.

The chain joins TRBV28 to TRBJ2-7; TRBD1 matches 8 bases. This CDR3 is built from 15 residues. Germline-derived CDR1 and CDR2 are MDHEN and SYDVKM. V shed 3 bases and J 1 base; nucleotides not matched to a gene: 5. CDR3 sequence (DNA): TGTGCCAGCAGTTTCCGGGGACAGGTATCCTACGAGCAGTACTTC. Translation gives CASSFRGQVSYEQYF.

This chain joins TRBV11-2 and TRBJ1-2; perhaps TRBD1 as D (6 bases). Germline V lookup: CDR1 SGHAT, CDR2 FQNNGV. Trimming stripped 4 bases from V and 5 bases from J, with 23 bases between. This CDR3 is 17 amino acids long. The CDR3 reads CASSSFLRGAPGYGYTF. Here the CDR3 DNA reads TGTGCCAGCAGCTCCTTCCTGCGGGGGGCGCCTGGGTATGGCTACACCTTC.

The sample holds a few counts of this clonotype. J is TRBJ2-5 and V is TRBV12-3 or TRBV12-4; 10 positions match TRBD2. V shed 5 bases, J shed 2 bases, and the junction held 8 bases outside the gene matches. The CDR3 sequence is 16 residues long. The CDR3 here is CASSHLAGGLQETQYF. In DNA form, the CDR3 reads TGTGCCAGCAGTCACTTAGCGGGGGGCCTGCAAGAGACCCAGTACTTC.

This chain uses TRBV7-9 with TRBJ2-1; 8 nucleotides align to TRBD2. The V and J ends lost 5 bases and 6 bases, in that order; junction bases with no gene match: 15. The germline gives CDR1 SEHNR, CDR2 FQNEAQ (reference sequence). This CDR3 has 17 residues. The CDR3 coding sequence is TGTGCCAGCAGCACCTACCCCGGGACTAGGGGCCCCAATGAGCAGTTCTTC. This codes for CASSTYPGTRGPNEQFF.

The V and J genes are TRBV20-1 and TRBJ2-3; 13 nucleotides align to TRBD2. V lost 1 base and J lost 2; bases outside the gene matches: 9. This CDR3 has 18 amino acids. From germline, CDR1 is DFQATT and CDR2 SNEGSKA (reference sequence). CDR3 loop: CSARVTQGLAGYTDTQYF. CDR3 DNA sequence: TGCAGTGCTAGAGTAACCCAGGGACTAGCGGGGTACACAGATACGCAGTATTTT.

Regarding this clonotype: A read error may produce the germline difference seen at one junction end. This rearrangement joins TRBV6-2 or TRBV6-3 to TRBJ2-3; D not resolved. Germline-derived CDR1 and CDR2 are MNHEY and SVGEGT. The CDR3 sequence is 12 residues long. The CDR3 bases are TGTGCCGGCAGCCTGACTGTGGGTACGCAGTATTTT. Translated: CAGSLTVGTQYF.

J is TRBJ2-1 and V is TRBV5-1; 8 bases match TRBD2. Trimming took 0 bases from V and 1 from J; bases not matched to a gene: 12. In germline, CDR1 is SGHRS, CDR2 YFSETQ. The CDR3 is 19 residues long. CDR3 region: CASSLALASGSPSYNEQFF. The CDR3 DNA reads TGCGCCAGCAGCTTGGCCTTGGCTAGCGGGTCTCCGTCCTACAATGAGCAGTTCTTC.

In this sample, this clonotype turned up once. V usage is TRBV2 and J usage is TRBJ2-1; D could derive from TRBD1 or TRBD2 (5 bases each). The CDR3 sequence is 12 residues long. The V gene lost 8 bases and the J gene lost 6 bases, with 11 bases spanning the gap. Per the germline V gene, CDR1 is SNHLY and CDR2 is FYNNEI. The CDR3 DNA reads as TGTGCCAGCGGGACGGCCCGCAATGAGCAGTTCTTC. This sequence encodes CASGTARNEQFF.

The chain couples TRBV12-3 or TRBV12-4 to TRBJ2-2, with unresolved D. The ends were cut back, 5 bases at V and 7 bases at J, with 8 bases in the middle. This CDR3 contains 12 residues. As DNA, the CDR3 is TGTGCCAGCAGTCAACGACACGGGGAGCTGTTTTTT. Protein sequence: CASSQRHGELFF.

The rearrangement joins TRBV12-3 or TRBV12-4 to TRBJ1-3; D not certain. V gave up 5 bases and J gave up 4 bases, with 15 bases separating them. This CDR3 is 15 amino acids long. DNA of the CDR3: TGTGCCAGCAGTAGTACCGGGTCCACAGGAAACACCATATATTTT. This encodes CASSSTGSTGNTIYF.

V is TRBV27 and J is TRBJ2-3, with D maybe TRBD1 (5 bases). CDR3 size: 14 residues. Germline assignment: CDR1 MNHEY and CDR2 SMNVEV (reference sequence). V was trimmed by 6 bases and J by 4 bases, leaving 14 bases between them. CDR3 in DNA: TGTGCCAGCAGGGTACAGCAGGGTCCAGATACGCAGTATTTT. Translated: CASRVQQGPDTQYF.

This clonotype was detected only a few times. The J gene is TRBJ2-1, the V gene TRBV7-6; D not certain. Trimming cost V 5 bases and J 2 bases, with 13 bases left between them. The CDR3 has 15 residues. Germline V lookup: CDR1 SGHVS, CDR2 FNYEAQ. CDR3 residues: CASSPWTETYNEQFF. CDR3 DNA sequence: TGTGCCAGCAGCCCTTGGACGGAAACCTACAATGAGCAGTTCTTC.

This clonotype was counted between two and nine times. The CDR3 reads CASRPTRGRYATNEKLFF. In DNA, the CDR3 is TGTGCCAGCAGACCAACCCGGGGACGCTACGCAACTAATGAAAAACTGTTTTTT. The V and J genes are TRBV28 and TRBJ1-4, with D possibly TRBD1 on 5 matching bases. This CDR3 contains 18 residues. V was cut by 6 bases and J by 0 bases, with 20 bases left in between. Germline assignment: CDR1 MDHEN and CDR2 SYDVKM.

DNA of the CDR3: TGTGCCAGCAGCTTTGGGGGTAATTCCTACAATGAGCAGTTCTTC. The encoded protein is CASSFGGNSYNEQFF. The V gene is TRBV5-6, the J gene TRBJ2-1, with D possibly called TRBD1 or TRBD2 (5 bases each). The V gene's germline CDR1 is SGHDT and CDR2 YYEEEE. The CDR3 length is 15 residues. V was shortened by 2 bases and J by 1 base, with 10 bases between the two germline ends.

This clonotype appeared a few times. The gene calls are TRBV10-3 and TRBJ2-5; D gene uncertain. Trimming cost V 0 bases and J 1 base, with 6 bases left between them. The CDR3 totals 14 residues. The germline V gene has CDR1 ENHRY and CDR2 SYGVKD. The CDR3 DNA reads TGTGCCATCAGTGAGTCGAACATCCAAGAGACCCAGTACTTC. It codes for CAISESNIQETQYF.